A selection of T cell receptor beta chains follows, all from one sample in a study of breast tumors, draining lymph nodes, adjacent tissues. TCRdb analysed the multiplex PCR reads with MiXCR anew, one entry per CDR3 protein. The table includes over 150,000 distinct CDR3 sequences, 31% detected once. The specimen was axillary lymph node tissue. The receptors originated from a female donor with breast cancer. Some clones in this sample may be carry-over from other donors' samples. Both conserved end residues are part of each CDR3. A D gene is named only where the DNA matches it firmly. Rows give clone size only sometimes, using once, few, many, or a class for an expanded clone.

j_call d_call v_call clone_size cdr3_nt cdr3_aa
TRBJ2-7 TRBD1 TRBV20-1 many TGCAGTGCTAGAGATGTCAGGACAGGGGAGAGCGAGCAGTACTTC CSARDVRTGESEQYF
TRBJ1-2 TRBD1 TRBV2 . TGTGCCAGCAGTCCCGGGACAGGTTACCACTATGGCTACACCTTC CASSPGTGYHYGYTF
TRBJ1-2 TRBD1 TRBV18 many TGTGCCAGCTCACCCGAACAGGGGGCGGATGGCTACACCTTC CASSPEQGADGYTF
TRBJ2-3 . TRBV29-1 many TGCAGCGTCCGCCCTTTGGTTAGCACAGATACGCAGTATTTT CSVRPLVSTDTQYF
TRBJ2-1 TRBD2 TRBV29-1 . TGCAGCTCAAAGACTAGCGGGTGGAGGGAGCAGTTCTTC CSSKTSGWREQFF
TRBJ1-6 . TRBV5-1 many TGCGCCAGCAGCCACCGGGACGGGAATTCACCCCTCCACTTT CASSHRDGNSPLHF
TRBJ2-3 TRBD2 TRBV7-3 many TGTGCCAGCAGCCGAGCGGGACTTAGCACAGATACGCAGTATTTT CASSRAGLSTDTQYF
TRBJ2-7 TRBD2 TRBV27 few TGTGCCAGCAGTTTTCTGGGCGGGAGTCCCGACGAGCAGTACTTC CASSFLGGSPDEQYF
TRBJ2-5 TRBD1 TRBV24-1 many TGTGCCACCAGTGATGTGGGACAGGGTTCAGAGACCCAGTACTTC CATSDVGQGSETQYF
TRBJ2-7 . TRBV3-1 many TGTGCCAGCAAAAGCGCCGGGACCTACGAGCAGTACTTC CASKSAGTYEQYF
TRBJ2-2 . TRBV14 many TGTGCCAGCAGCCAAGATTGGTCGACCGGGGAGCTGTTTTTT CASSQDWSTGELFF
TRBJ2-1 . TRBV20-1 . TGCAGTGCTAGGATTTCTGATACGCAGTTCTTC CSARISDTQFF
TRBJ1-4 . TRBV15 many TGTGCCACCAGCAGAGATCTTGGGGCCATAAATGAAAAACTGTTTTTT CATSRDLGAINEKLFF